The entry that follows covers one TCR beta chain sequence. The CDR3 is made up of 15 amino acids. Germline CDR1 reads SGHRS; CDR2 reads YFSETQ. V was cut by 3 bases and J by 1 base, with 13 bases left in between. This entry comes from a study of shared clonotypes between healthy human individuals. Assay: immunoSEQ multiplex PCR; the TCRdb copy retains only in-frame clones and omits some. The sample consists of over a million clones, about 75% of them appearing once. The J gene is TRBJ2-5, the V gene TRBV5-1; D possibly corresponds to TRBD1 (5 bases). Specimen: memory CD4+ T cells sorted from blood. Stated subset: CD45RA-negative fraction. The TCR sequence derives from a man aged 18 to 35 in good health. The CDR3 DNA sequence: TGCGCCAGCAGCTCCACAAGGGGCCCCCAAGAGACCCAGTACTTC. It codes for CASSSTRGPQETQYF.